This T cell receptor beta chain was captured in a study of blood T cells in healthy people across ages. About the research overall: About one barcoded beta molecule per two T cells was the capture yield of template switching. Study-wide points: There were more naive CD4+ cells and higher diversity in long-lived donors than in aged donors. Donor CMV status, an unknown factor, possibly confounded changes in expanded clonotypes.

In its sample, this clonotype was seen once. Its antigen remains unknown. The use of a sample-barcoded 5' primer and a J-beta primer mix characterized a second PCR of roughly 7 to 11 cycles. TCRdb used MiXCR to reprocess the 5' RACE reads, holding one entry per CDR3 protein. The sample consists of 1,500,000 or so distinct CDR3 sequences, approximately 39% of them appearing once. The germline V gene encodes CDR1 SGDLS and CDR2 YYNGEE. V was clipped by 0 bases and J by 11 bases; unmatched bases: 11. CDR3 size: 15 residues. The sample comprised blood. This clonotype was sampled from a woman between 18 and 29 years old in good health. The chain has TRBV9 and TRBJ2-5; 9 bases are shared with TRBD2. CDR3 DNA: TGTGCCAGCAGCGTAGTGACTAGCGGAGACAATGAGCAGTACTTC. Translating gives CASSVVTSGDNEQYF.